The present T cell receptor beta chain was sequenced within a study of blood T cell repertoires in COVID-19. It was during active infection that Seattle patients were enrolled and then longitudinally followed. The method was immunoSEQ multiplex PCR; TCRdb's version includes in-frame clones alone and lacks a portion of them. Counted here are fewer than 450,000 clones, over 70% occurring once; the ten biggest clones make up roughly 6.3%. CDR1 is ENHRY and CDR2 is SYGVKD in the germline V gene. Trimming pared 3 bases from V and 10 bases from J, leaving 15 bases between. The CDR3 is 13 amino acids. The origin of this receptor is a woman aged 50 to 65 with COVID-19, enrolled during active disease. This chain joins TRBV10-3 and TRBJ1-1, with a possible D match to TRBD1 (5 bases). Sample: peripheral blood. Here the CDR3 DNA reads TGTGCCATCAGTGACGGCAGGGATGTTGTAGCTTTCTTT. This sequence encodes CAISDGRDVVAFF.